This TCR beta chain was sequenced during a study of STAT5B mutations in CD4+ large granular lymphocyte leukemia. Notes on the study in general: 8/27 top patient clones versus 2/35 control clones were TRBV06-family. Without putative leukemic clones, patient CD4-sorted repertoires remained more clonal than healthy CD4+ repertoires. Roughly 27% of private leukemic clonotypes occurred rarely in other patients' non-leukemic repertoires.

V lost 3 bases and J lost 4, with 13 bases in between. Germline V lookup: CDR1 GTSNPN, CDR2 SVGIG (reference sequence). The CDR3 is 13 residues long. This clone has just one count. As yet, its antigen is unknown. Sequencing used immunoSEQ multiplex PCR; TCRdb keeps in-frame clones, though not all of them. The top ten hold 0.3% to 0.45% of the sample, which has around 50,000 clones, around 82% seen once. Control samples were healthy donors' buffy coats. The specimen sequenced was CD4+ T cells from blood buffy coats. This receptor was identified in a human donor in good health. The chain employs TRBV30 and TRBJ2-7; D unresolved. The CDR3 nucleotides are TGTGCCTGGAGCACCTGGAAGGGATACGAGCAGTACTTC. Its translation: CAWSTWKGYEQYF.